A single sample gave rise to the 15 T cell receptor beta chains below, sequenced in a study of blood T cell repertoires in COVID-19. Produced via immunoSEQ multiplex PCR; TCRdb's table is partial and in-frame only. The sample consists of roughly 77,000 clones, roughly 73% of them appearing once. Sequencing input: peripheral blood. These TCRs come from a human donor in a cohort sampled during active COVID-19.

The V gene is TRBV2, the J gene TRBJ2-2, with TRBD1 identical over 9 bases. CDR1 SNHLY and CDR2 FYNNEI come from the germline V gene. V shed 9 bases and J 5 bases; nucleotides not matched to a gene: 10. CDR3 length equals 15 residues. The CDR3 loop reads CARRRATGGTGELFF. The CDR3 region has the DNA TGTGCCAGACGACGGGCGACAGGGGGGACCGGGGAGCTGTTTTTT.

The CDR3 DNA sequence: TGTGCCACCAGCGGGGGACAGGGATCTCAGCCCCAGCATTTT. This translates into CATSGGQGSQPQHF. The rearrangement joins TRBV15 to TRBJ1-5; TRBD1 aligns across 9 bases. Germline assignment: CDR1 LNHNV and CDR2 YYDKDF (reference sequence). J lost 6 bases, V lost 5 bases, and 5 bases had no gene match. The CDR3 has 14 residues.

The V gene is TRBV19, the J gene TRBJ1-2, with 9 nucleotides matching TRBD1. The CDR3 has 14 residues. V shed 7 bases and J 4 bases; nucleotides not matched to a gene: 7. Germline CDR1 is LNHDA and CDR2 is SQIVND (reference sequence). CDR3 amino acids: CASNQQGAAYGYTF. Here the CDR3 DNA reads TGTGCCAGTAATCAACAGGGGGCCGCCTATGGCTACACCTTC.

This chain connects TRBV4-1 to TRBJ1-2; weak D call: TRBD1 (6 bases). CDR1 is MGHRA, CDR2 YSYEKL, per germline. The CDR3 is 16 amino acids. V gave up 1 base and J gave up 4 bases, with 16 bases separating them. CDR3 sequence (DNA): TGCGCCAGCAGCCAAGTGTTCCCAGGGGTGGCCTATGGCTACACCTTC. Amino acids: CASSQVFPGVAYGYTF.

The CDR3 here is CASSSPNFTGTFNYGYTF. DNA for the CDR3: TGCGCCAGCAGCTCACCTAACTTCACAGGAACCTTTAACTATGGCTACACCTTC. The genes are TRBV5-1 and TRBJ1-2; D possibly corresponds to TRBD1 (5 bases). Deletions cut 3 bases from V and 1 base from J, with 22 bases between. CDR1 is SGHRS and CDR2 is YFSETQ in the germline V gene. CDR3 size: 18 residues.

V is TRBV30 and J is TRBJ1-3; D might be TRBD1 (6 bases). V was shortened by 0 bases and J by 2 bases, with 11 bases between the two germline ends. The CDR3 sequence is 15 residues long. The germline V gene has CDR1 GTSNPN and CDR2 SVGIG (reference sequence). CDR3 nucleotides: TGTGCCTGGAGTGTACGTGGGGGCGCTGGAAACACCATATATTTT. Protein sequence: CAWSVRGGAGNTIYF.

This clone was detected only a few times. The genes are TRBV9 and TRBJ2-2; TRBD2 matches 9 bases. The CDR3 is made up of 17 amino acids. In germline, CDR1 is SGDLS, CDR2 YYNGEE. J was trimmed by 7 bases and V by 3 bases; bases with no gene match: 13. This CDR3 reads CASSAAGAGGLSGELFF. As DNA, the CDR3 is TGTGCCAGCAGCGCCGCTGGGGCGGGGGGGCTAAGCGGGGAGCTGTTTTTT.

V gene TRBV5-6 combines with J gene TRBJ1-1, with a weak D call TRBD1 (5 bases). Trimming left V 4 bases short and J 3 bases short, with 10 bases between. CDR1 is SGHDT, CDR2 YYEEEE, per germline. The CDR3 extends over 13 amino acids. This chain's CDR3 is CASSRVRDTEAFF. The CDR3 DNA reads TGTGCCAGCAGCCGAGTCAGGGACACTGAAGCTTTCTTT.

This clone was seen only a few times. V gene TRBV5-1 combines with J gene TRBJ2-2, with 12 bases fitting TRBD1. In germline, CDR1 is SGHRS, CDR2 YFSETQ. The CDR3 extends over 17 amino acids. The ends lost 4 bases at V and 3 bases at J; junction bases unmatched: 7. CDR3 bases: TGCGCCAGCAGCACCCGGGACAGGGGGCTGGACACCGGGGAGCTGTTTTTT. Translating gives CASSTRDRGLDTGELFF.

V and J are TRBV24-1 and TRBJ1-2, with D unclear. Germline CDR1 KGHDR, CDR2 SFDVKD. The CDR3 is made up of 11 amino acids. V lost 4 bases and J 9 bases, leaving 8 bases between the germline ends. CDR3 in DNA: TGTGCCACCAGTGAGGAGGGCCGCTACACCTTC. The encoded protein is CATSEEGRYTF.

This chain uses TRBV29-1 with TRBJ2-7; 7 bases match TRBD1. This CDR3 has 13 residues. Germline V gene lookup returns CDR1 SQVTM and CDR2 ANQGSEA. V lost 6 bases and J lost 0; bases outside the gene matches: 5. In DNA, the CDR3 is TGCAGCGTGCGACAGGGACCCTCCTACGAGCAGTACTTC. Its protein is CSVRQGPSYEQYF.

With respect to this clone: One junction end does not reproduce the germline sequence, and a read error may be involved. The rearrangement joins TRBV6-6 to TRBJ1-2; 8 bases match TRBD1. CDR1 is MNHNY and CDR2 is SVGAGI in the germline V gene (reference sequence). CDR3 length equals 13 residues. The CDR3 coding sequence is TGTGTCAGCAGTCTACAGGGGGGAAACGGCTACACCTTC. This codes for CVSSLQGGNGYTF.

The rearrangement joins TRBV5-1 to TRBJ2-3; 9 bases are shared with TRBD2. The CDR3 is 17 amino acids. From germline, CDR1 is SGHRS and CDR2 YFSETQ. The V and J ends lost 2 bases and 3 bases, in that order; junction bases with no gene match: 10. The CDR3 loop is CASSFPNTSGPTDTQYF. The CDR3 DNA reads TGCGCCAGCAGCTTCCCAAATACTAGCGGGCCAACAGATACGCAGTATTTT.

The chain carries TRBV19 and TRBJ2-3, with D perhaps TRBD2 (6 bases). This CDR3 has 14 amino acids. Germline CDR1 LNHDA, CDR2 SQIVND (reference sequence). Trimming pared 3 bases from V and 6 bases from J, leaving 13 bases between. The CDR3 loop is CASSILRGEDTQYF. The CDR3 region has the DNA TGTGCCAGTAGTATTTTGCGGGGTGAGGATACGCAGTATTTT. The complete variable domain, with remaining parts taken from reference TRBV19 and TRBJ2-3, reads DGGITQSPKYLFRKEGQNVTLSCEQNLNHDAMYWYRQDPGQGLRLIYYSQIVNDFQKGDIAEGYSVSREKKESFPLTVTSAQKNPTAFYLCASSILRGEDTQYFGPGTRLTVL.

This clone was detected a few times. The CDR3 region is CASSLGLVETYEQYF. CDR3 coding DNA: TGTGCCAGCAGCTTGGGCCTGGTGGAGACCTACGAGCAGTACTTC. The chain carries TRBV5-4 and TRBJ2-7; D remains unclear. The CDR3 is 15 amino acids. Trimming removed 0 bases from V and 2 bases from J, with 12 bases in between. Germline V gene lookup returns CDR1 SGHNT and CDR2 YYREEE (reference sequence).